Listed here is a single T cell receptor (beta chain). These data belong to a study of blood T cell repertoires in COVID-19. Study-wide context: Sites across the United States, Italy and Spain contributed samples from acute and convalescent COVID-19. PBMCs, B-cell-depleted T cells, or T cells provided the cDNA or gDNA that made up the material.

V shed 4 bases and J 4 bases; nucleotides not matched to a gene: 5. Germline loops: CDR1 ENHRY, CDR2 SYGVKD. The CDR3 totals 15 residues. Original data processing: Amplification of reference gene primers was used by the study to estimate nucleated cell counts. Produced via immunoSEQ multiplex PCR; TCRdb's table is partial and in-frame only. The V and J calls and clone size were taken over from that table, and D and trimming were inferred from the DNA. The repertoire includes around 120,000 clones, 80% to 90% of them detected once, and about 32% sits in the top ten. The chain joins TRBV10-3 to TRBJ2-1; 9 positions match TRBD2. Sequenced material: peripheral blood. This clonotype originated in a woman of 80 years or more with acute or convalescent COVID-19. The CDR3 spells CAISAATSGYNEQFF. The CDR3 coding sequence is TGTGCCATCAGTGCGGCGACTAGCGGTTACAATGAGCAGTTCTTC.